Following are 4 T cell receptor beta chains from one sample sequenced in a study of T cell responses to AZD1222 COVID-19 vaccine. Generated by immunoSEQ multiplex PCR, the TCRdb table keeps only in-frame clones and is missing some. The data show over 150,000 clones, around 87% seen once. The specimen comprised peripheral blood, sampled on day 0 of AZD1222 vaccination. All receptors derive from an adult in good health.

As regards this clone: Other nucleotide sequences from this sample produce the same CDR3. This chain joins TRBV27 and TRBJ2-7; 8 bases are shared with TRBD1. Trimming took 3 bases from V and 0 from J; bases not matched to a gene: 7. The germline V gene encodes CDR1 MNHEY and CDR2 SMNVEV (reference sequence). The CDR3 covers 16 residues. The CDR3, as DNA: TGTGCCAGCAGTTTGTCCTCCGGGACAGGCTCCTACGAGCAGTACTTC. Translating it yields CASSLSSGTGSYEQYF.

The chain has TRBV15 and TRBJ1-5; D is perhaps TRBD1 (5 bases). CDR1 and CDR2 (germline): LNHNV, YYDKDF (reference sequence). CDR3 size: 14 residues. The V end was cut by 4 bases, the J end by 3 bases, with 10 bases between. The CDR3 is CATSTRDLNQPQHF. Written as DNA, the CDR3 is TGTGCCACCAGCACCAGGGACCTCAATCAGCCCCAGCATTTT.

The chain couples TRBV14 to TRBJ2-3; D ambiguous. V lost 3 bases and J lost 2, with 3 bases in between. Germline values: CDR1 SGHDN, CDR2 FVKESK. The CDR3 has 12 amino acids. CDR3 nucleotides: TGTGCCAGCAGCCAGCTCACAGATACGCAGTATTTT. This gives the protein CASSQLTDTQYF.

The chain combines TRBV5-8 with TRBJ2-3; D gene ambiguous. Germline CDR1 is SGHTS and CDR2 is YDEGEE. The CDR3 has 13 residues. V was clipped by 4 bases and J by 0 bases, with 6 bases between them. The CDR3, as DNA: TGTGCCAGCAGCCTGGACAGCACAGATACGCAGTATTTT. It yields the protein CASSLDSTDTQYF.